Described below is a single T cell receptor beta chain sequence and its context. These data belong to a study of patients and donors after allogeneic stem cell transplantation. From the RT-PCR reads, TCRdb called clonotypes with MiXCR, one entry per CDR3 protein. The table lists tens of thousands of distinct CDR3 sequences, about 44% of them singletons. The TCR comes from a human donor who was either an allogeneic HSCT recipient or a stem cell or donor lymphocyte infusion donor (not recorded which). It is not recorded whose cells these are; they may come from a transplant donor. The sample consisted of blood, either unsorted or a sorted T cell fraction (not recorded which).

The CDR3 DNA is TGCGCCAGCAGGCGTACCGAATACGGCGGACACACTGAAGCTTTCTTT. Amino acid sequence: CASRRTEYGGHTEAFF. The chain has TRBV4-3 and TRBJ1-1; D call uncertain. Per the germline V gene, CDR1 is LGHNA and CDR2 is YSLEER. The CDR3 covers 16 residues. V dropped 6 bases and J dropped 3 bases, with 20 bases sitting between them.